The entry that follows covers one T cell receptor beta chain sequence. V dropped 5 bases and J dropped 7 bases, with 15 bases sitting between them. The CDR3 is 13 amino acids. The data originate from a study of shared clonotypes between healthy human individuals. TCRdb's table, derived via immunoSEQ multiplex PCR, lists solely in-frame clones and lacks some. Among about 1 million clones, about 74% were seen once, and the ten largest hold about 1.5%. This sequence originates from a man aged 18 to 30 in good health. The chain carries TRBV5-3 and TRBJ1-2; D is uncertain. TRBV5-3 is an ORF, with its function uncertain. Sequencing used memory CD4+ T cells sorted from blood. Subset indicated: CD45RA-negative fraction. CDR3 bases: TGTGCCAGAAGACCCTGGGGAGTGGGTGGCTACACCTTC. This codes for CARRPWGVGGYTF.